This T cell receptor beta chain was identified in a study of T cells in localized non-small cell lung cancer. Sequencing was performed with immunoSEQ multiplex PCR; in TCRdb, only in-frame clones are kept and a portion is missing. The sample gives 23,000 or so clones, about 93% of which show up once; approximately 2.9% is in the top ten. Study-wide results and caveats: Clonality of T cells reached its maximum in uninvolved adjacent lung, surpassing tumor. A denser population of T cells in blood accompanied longer overall survival. Of the top 100 tumor clones, median around 62 were in adjacent lung, some 29 among its top 100.

As for this clone: Its target is unknown.

The sequences come from peripheral blood, collected before any cancer treatment. The sequence came from a woman aged 35 to 69 with stage I lung adenocarcinoma.

CDR3 bases: TGTGCCAGCAGTTTCTTGGGGAGTGGGCAGGAAAAACTGTTTTTT. This encodes CASSFLGSGQEKLFF. The V and J genes are TRBV6-5 and TRBJ1-4; no clear D gene. There are 15 residues in the CDR3. Germline V gene data show CDR1 as MNHEY and CDR2 as SVGAGI. V lost 4 bases, J lost 8 bases, and 17 bases lay in between.